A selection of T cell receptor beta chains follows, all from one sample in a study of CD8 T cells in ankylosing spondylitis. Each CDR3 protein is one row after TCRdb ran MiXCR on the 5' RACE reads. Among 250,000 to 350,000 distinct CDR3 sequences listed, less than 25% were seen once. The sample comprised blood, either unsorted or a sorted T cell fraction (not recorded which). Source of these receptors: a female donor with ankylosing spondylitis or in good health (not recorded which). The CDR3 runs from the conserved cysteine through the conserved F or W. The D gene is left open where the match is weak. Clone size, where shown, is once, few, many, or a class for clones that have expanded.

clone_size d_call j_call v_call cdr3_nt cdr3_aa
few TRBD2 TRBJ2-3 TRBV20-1 TGCAGTGCCCAAAGCCTGACTAGCGCGAGCACAGATACGCAGTATTTT CSAQSLTSASTDTQYF
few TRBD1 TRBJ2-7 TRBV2 TGTGCCAGCAATAAACTGACAGGGGGCGAGCAGTACTTC CASNKLTGGEQYF
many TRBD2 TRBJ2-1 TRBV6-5 TGTGCCAGCAGTTACGGACTAGCGGGAGGGTCGAATGAGCAGTTCTTC CASSYGLAGGSNEQFF
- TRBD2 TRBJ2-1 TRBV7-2 TGTGCCAGCAGCACGGGACTAGCGAGTGAGCAGTTCTTC CASSTGLASEQFF
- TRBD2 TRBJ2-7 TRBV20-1 TGCAGTGCTCCCAGGGAGGGAAGGGTCTACGAGCAGTACTTC CSAPREGRVYEQYF
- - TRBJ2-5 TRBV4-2 TGTGCCAGCAGCCAAGAACAAGAGGGGTGGAAAGAGACCCAGTACTTC CASSQEQEGWKETQYF
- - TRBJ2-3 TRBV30 TGTGCCTGGAGTCCCAGAACCACAGATACGCAGTATTTT CAWSPRTTDTQYF
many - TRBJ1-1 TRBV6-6 TGTGCCAGCAGTTATACCCTGAACACTGAAGCTTTCTTT CASSYTLNTEAFF
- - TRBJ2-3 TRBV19 TGTGCCAGTAGTATCGGACAGTTAAGGGGCACAGATACGCAGTATTTT CASSIGQLRGTDTQYF
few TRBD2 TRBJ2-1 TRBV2 TGTGCCAGCAGTCTGGGGACTAGTGTCTTCAATGAGCAGTTCTTC CASSLGTSVFNEQFF
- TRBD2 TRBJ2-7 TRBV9 TGTGCCAGCAGCGTAGGGGGTAGCGGGAGTGGATTCTACGAGCAGTACTTC CASSVGGSGSGFYEQYF
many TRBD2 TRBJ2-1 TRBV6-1 TGTGCCAGCAGAGGGACTAGCGGGTACAATGAGCAGTTCTTC CASRGTSGYNEQFF
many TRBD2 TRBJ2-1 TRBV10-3 TGTGCCATCAGTGTCGCCTCTAGCGGCCCGGCCAATGAGCAGTTCTTC CAISVASSGPANEQFF
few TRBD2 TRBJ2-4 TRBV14 TGTGCCAGCAGCCAATCGAGCGGGAGGGCTAATCTCAACATTCAGTACTTC CASSQSSGRANLNIQYF
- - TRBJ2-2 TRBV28 TGTGCCAGCGTCGGGCCCACCGGGGAGCTGTTTTTT CASVGPTGELFF
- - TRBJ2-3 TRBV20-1 TGCAGTGCTAGGGGGACGGGAAGGAGCACAGATACGCAGTATTTT CSARGTGRSTDTQYF
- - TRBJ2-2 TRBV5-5 TGTGCCAGCAGCTTGGCAGTATCGGCGTTTACCGGGGAGCTGTTTTTT CASSLAVSAFTGELFF
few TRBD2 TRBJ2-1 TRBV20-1 TGCAGTGCTAGAGACCCGGGACTACGAATGCCCGACTACAAGGACCATGAGCAGTTCTTC CSARDPGLRMPDYKDHEQFF
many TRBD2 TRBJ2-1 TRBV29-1 TGCAGCGTGATGGGACTAGGAGGTCGGTTTGAGCAGTTCTTC CSVMGLGGRFEQFF
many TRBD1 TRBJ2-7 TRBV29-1 TGCAGCGCTATAGGACAGGGCTACGAGCAGTACTTC CSAIGQGYEQYF
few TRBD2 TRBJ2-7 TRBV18 TGTGCCAGCTCACCCCCACTAGCGGGAGATCTCTACGAGCAGTACTTC CASSPPLAGDLYEQYF
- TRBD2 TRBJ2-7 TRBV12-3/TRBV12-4 TGTGCCAGCAGCCCCGAAGCGGGGATTTCCTACGAGCAGTACTTC CASSPEAGISYEQYF
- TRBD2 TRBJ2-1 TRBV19 TGTGCCAGTAGTATTGTGGCTAGCGGGTACAATGAGCAGTTCTTC CASSIVASGYNEQFF
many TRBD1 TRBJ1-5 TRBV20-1 TGCAGTGCCAACGACAGGGTAGGATATCAGCCCCAGCATTTT CSANDRVGYQPQHF
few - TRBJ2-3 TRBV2 TGTGCCAGCAGGGCCCGCGGAACAGATACGCAGTATTTT CASRARGTDTQYF
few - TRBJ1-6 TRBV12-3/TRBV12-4 TGTGCCAGCAGTAGGACAGCTTCACCCCTCCACTTT CASSRTASPLHF
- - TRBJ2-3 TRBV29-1 TGCAGCGTTGTGACCGTGGGCACAGATACGCAGTATTTT CSVVTVGTDTQYF
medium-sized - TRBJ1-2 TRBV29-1 TGCAGCGTTGACATACCCTCTAACTATGGCTACACCTTC CSVDIPSNYGYTF
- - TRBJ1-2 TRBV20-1 TGCAGTGCTACGGCGGGGGCGCAGCACTATGGCTACACCTTC CSATAGAQHYGYTF